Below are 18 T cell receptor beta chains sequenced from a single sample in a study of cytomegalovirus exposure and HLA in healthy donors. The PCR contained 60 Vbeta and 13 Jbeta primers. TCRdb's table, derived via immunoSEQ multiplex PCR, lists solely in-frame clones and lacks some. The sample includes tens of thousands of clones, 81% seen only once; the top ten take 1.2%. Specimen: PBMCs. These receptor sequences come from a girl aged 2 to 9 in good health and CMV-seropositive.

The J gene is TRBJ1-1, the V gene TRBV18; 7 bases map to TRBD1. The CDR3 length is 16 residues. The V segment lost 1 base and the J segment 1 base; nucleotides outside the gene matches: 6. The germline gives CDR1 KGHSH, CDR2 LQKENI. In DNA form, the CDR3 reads TGTGCCAGCTCACCACGCGACGGGACAGCGAACACTGAAGCTTTCTTT. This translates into CASSPRDGTANTEAFF.

CDR3 amino acids: CASSWGGGRSTDTQYF. The DNA for the CDR3 is TGTGCCAGCAGTTGGGGCGGGGGGCGTAGCACAGATACGCAGTATTTT. V and J are TRBV6-5 and TRBJ2-3; 8 nucleotides align to TRBD2. From germline, CDR1 is MNHEY and CDR2 SVGAGI. V lost 4 bases and J lost 0; bases outside the gene matches: 6. The CDR3 loop spans 16 amino acids.

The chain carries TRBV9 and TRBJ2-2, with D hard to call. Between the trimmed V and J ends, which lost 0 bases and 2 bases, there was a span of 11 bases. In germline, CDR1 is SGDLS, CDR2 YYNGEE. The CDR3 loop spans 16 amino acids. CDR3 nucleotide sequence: TGTGCCAGCAGCGTAGAGTCGGTACCTAACACCGGGGAGCTGTTTTTT. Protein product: CASSVESVPNTGELFF.

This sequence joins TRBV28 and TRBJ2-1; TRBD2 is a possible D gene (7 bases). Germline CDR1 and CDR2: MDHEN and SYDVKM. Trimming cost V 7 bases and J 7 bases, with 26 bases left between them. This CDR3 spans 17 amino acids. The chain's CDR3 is CASTTPSGRGGRNEQFF. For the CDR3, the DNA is TGTGCCAGCACTACACCTTCTGGCAGGGGAGGGAGAAATGAGCAGTTCTTC.

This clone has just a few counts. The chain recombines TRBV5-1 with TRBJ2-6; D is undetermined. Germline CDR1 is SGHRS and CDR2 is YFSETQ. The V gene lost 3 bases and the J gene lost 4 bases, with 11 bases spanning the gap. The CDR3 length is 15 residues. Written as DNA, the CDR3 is TGCGCCAGCAGCTCCTCTGCTACGGGGGCCAACGTCCTGACTTTC. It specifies CASSSSATGANVLTF.

Here the CDR3 reads CASSSRVGVGNQPQHF. For the CDR3, the DNA is TGTGCCAGCAGCTCAAGGGTAGGGGTGGGAAATCAGCCCCAGCATTTT. The gene calls are TRBV27 and TRBJ1-5, with a possible D match to TRBD1 (5 bases). Trimming pared 6 bases from V and 4 bases from J, leaving 19 bases between. This CDR3 spans 16 amino acids. CDR1 is MNHEY and CDR2 is SMNVEV in the germline V gene (reference sequence).

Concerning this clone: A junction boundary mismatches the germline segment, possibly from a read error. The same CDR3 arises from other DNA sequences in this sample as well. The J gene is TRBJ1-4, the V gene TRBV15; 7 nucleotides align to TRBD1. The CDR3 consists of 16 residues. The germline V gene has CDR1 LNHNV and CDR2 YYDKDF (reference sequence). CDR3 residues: CATSRGTTGADEKLFF. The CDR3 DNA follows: TGTGCCACCAGCAGAGGAACCACAGGGGCGGATGAAAAGCTGTTTTTT.

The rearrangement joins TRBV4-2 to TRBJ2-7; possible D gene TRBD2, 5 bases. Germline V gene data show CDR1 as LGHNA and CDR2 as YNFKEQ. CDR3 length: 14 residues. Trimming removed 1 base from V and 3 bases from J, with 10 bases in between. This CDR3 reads CASSQGTLLYEQYF. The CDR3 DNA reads TGTGCCAGCAGCCAAGGGACTCTCCTCTACGAGCAGTACTTC.

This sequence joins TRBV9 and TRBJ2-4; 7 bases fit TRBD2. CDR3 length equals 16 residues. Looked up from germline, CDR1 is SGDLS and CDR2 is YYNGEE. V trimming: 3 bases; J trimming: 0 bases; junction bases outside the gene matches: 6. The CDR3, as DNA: TGTGCCAGCAGCGGGGGGGGAGAACTAGCCAAAAACATTCAGTACTTC. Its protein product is CASSGGGELAKNIQYF.

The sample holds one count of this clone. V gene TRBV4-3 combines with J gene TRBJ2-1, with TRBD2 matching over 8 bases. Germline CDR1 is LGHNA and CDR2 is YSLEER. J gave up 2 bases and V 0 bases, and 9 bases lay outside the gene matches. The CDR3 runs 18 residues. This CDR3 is CASSQDVNSGVTYNEQFF. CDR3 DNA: TGCGCCAGCAGCCAAGATGTCAATAGCGGGGTCACCTACAATGAGCAGTTCTTC.

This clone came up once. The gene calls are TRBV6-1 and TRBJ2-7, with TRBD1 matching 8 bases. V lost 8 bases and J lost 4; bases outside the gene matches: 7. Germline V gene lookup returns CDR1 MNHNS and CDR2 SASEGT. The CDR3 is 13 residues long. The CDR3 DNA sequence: TGTGCCAGCGAGACAGGGGTATCTTACGAGCAGTACTTC. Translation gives CASETGVSYEQYF.

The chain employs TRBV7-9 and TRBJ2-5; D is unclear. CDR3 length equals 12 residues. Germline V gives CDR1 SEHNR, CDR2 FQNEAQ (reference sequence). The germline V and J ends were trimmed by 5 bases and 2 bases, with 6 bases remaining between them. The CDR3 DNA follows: TGTGCCAGCAGCCGAGATCAAGAGACCCAGTACTTC. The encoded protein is CASSRDQETQYF.

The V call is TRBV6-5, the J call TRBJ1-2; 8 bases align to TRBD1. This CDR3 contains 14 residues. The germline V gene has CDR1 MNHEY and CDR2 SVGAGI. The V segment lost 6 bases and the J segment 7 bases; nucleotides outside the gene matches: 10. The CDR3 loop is CASSRVSGQGGYTF. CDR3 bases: TGTGCCAGCAGCCGAGTTTCAGGACAGGGTGGCTACACCTTC.

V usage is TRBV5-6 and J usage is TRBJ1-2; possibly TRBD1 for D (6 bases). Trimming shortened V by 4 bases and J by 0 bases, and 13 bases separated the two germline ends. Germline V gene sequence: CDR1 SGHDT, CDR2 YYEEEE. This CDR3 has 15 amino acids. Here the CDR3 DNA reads TGTGCCAGCAGCCTAAGGACAGCATCTAACTATGGCTACACCTTC. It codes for CASSLRTASNYGYTF. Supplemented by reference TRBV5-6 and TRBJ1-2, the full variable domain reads DAGVTQSPTHLIKTRGQQVTLRCSPKSGHDTVSWYQQALGQGPQFIFQYYEEEERQRGNFPDRFSGHQFPNYSSELNVNALLLGDSALYLCASSLRTASNYGYTFGSGTRLTVV.

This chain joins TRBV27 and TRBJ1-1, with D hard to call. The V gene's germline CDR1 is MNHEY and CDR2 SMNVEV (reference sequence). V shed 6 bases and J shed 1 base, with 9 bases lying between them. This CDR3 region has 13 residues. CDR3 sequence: CASSTDQNTEAFF. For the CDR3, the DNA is TGTGCCAGCAGCACAGACCAGAACACTGAAGCTTTCTTT.

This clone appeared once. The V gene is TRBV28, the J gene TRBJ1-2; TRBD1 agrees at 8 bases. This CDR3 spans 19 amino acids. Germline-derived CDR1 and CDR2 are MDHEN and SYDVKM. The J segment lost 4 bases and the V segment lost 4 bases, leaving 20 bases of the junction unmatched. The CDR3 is CASSSTYDGQGGWVYGYTF. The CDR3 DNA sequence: TGTGCCAGCAGTTCAACCTATGATGGACAGGGCGGTTGGGTCTATGGCTACACCTTC.

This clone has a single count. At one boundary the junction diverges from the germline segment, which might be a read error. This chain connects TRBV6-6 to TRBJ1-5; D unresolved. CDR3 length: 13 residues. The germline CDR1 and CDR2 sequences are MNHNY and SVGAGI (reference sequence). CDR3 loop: CASSSTPGVVATF. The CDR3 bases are TGTGCCAGCAGTTCCACCCCCGGAGTAGTGGCCACTTTT.

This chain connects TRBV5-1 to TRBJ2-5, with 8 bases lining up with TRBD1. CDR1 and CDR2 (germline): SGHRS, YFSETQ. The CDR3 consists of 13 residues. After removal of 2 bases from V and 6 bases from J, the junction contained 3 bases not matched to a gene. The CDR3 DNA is TGCGCCAGCAGCTTAGACAGGGGACAGACCCAGTACTTC. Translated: CASSLDRGQTQYF.